The next 8 T cell receptor beta chains were all read from a single sample in a study of control samples from healthy donors and cancer patients. TCRdb keeps only in-frame clones here, not all; method: immunoSEQ multiplex PCR. The data contain 70,000 or so clones, about four fifths of them singletons. The sequencing sample was made of PBMCs. Receptors were obtained from a woman aged 45 to 65 with lung cancer.

This rearrangement joins TRBV10-2 to TRBJ1-6; 8 nucleotides line up with TRBD1. The CDR3 contains 15 residues. The germline CDR1 and CDR2 sequences are WSHSY and SAAADI. Losses at the gene ends were 7 bases for V and 9 bases for J; bases not matched to a gene: 11. CDR3 DNA: TGCGCCAGCAAGTCCGCAGGGGGCGTGAGTTCACCCCTCCACTTT. This gives the protein CASKSAGGVSSPLHF.

The chain recombines TRBV6-5 with TRBJ2-6, with a weak D call TRBD1 (5 bases). This CDR3 region has 15 residues. CDR1 is MNHEY, CDR2 SVGAGI, per germline. Between the trimmed V and J ends, which lost 6 bases and 3 bases, there was a span of 12 bases. DNA of the CDR3: TGTGCCAGCAGCCGGCCAGGGTTTGGGGCCAACGTCCTGACTTTC. The encoded protein is CASSRPGFGANVLTF.

The chain uses TRBV5-1 and TRBJ2-1, with a possible D match to TRBD2 (5 bases). There are 15 residues in the CDR3. Trimming took 2 bases from V and 6 from J, leaving 15 bases between them. Germline V gene sequence: CDR1 SGHRS, CDR2 YFSETQ. The CDR3 sequence is CASSFGPGYPNEQFF. Here the CDR3 DNA reads TGCGCCAGCAGCTTTGGACCGGGGTATCCCAATGAGCAGTTCTTC. Supplemented by reference TRBV5-1 and TRBJ2-1, the full variable domain reads KAGVTQTPRYLIKTRGQQVTLSCSPISGHRSVSWYQQTPGQGLQFLFEYFSETQRNKGNFPGRFSGRQFSNSRSEMNVSTLELGDSALYLCASSFGPGYPNEQFFGPGTRLTVL.

J is TRBJ1-2 and V is TRBV7-8, with a possible D match to TRBD1 (5 bases). The CDR3 sequence is 15 residues long. V lost 8 bases and J 0 bases, leaving 16 bases between the germline ends. In germline, CDR1 is SGHVS, CDR2 FQNEAQ. CDR3 DNA: TGTGCCAGCTCTCCTCAGGGTTCTACTAACTATGGCTACACCTTC. Translating it yields CASSPQGSTNYGYTF.

V and J are TRBV6-5 and TRBJ2-5, with 9 bases matching TRBD2. The CDR3 consists of 16 residues. V lost 2 bases, J lost 3 bases, and 7 bases stayed unmatched. Germline V CDR1 and CDR2: MNHEY, SVGAGI. CDR3 region: CASSYARGGAEETQYF. CDR3 nucleotides: TGTGCCAGCAGTTACGCACGCGGGGGGGCCGAAGAGACCCAGTACTTC.

The chain uses TRBV5-5 and TRBJ1-1; the D gene is possibly TRBD1 (5 bases). CDR3 length: 13 residues. V shed 5 bases and J shed 3 bases, with 11 bases lying between them. CDR1 SGHKS and CDR2 YYEKEE come from the germline V gene (reference sequence). The CDR3 sequence: CASRDWGDTEAFF. The CDR3 nucleotides are TGTGCCAGCAGGGATTGGGGGGACACTGAAGCTTTCTTT.

The CDR3 region has the DNA TGTGCCAGCAGCTTCTCTGAGACCCAGTACTTC. This gives the protein CASSFSETQYF. V is TRBV7-9 and J is TRBJ2-5, with unresolved D. This CDR3 has 11 amino acids. V lost 3 bases and J lost 5, with 4 bases in between. CDR1 SEHNR and CDR2 FQNEAQ come from the germline V gene (reference sequence).

The chain combines TRBV12-3 or TRBV12-4 with TRBJ2-2; no reliable D call. The V end was cut by 5 bases, the J end by 6 bases, with 7 bases between. This CDR3 region has 12 residues. CDR3 DNA sequence: TGTGCCAGCAGTGACACCCCCGGGGAGCTGTTTTTT. This codes for CASSDTPGELFF.